This T cell receptor beta chain was identified in a study of T cells in tuberculosis. This table comes from immunoSEQ multiplex PCR, and its TCRdb copy is limited to in-frame clones, with some not included. The table has about 59,000 clones, 81% seen once. Cells were sorted from thawed PBMC rested overnight and stained with GMM-loaded CD1B tetramer, viability dye and anti-CD3. C32 glucose monomycolate from Rhodococcus equi was loaded onto the CD1B tetramers. The CDR3 has 14 residues. Trimming stripped 2 bases from V and 4 bases from J, with 12 bases between. CDR1 is SGDLS and CDR2 is YYNGEE in the germline V gene.

The gene calls are TRBV9 and TRBJ2-5; TRBD1 might be the D (7 bases). Sequencing was carried out using CD1b-GMM tetramer-negative cells sorted from PBMCs. This receptor was identified in an adult woman with latent tuberculosis. CDR3: CASSVRQGGETQYF. CDR3 DNA sequence: TGTGCCAGCAGCGTCCGACAGGGAGGAGAGACCCAGTACTTC.